This T cell receptor (beta chain) was sequenced for a study of blood T cell repertoires in COVID-19. Study-wide context: The United States, Italy and Spain provided the acute and convalescent COVID-19 samples. T cells, B-cell-depleted T cells, or PBMCs provided the cDNA or gDNA that served as material.

Seattle enrolled patients during active infection and tracked them longitudinally. The authors' processing: The assay estimated nucleated cells by amplifying reference gene primers. Data came from immunoSEQ multiplex PCR; TCRdb stores just in-frame clones and leaves some out. V and J calls and clone size are those listed in that table; D and trimming were worked out from the DNA. The sample includes fewer than 700,000 clones, less than 90% seen only once; the top ten take less than 9%. The sequenced sample consisted of peripheral blood. The sequence was collected from a woman between 50 and 59 years old with COVID-19, enrolled during active disease.

The CDR3 bases are TGTGCCAGCAGCTTAGTCGCTAGCGGGGGGATAAACAATGAGCAGTTCTTC. Encoded protein: CASSLVASGGINNEQFF. The J gene is TRBJ2-1, the V gene TRBV7-6; TRBD2 matches 11 bases. Trimming removed 1 base from V and 5 bases from J; junction bases left unmatched: 7. The CDR3 spans 17 residues. From germline, CDR1 is SGHVS and CDR2 FNYEAQ. Based on the CDR3 plus reference TRBV7-6 and TRBJ2-1, the full variable domain is GAGVSQSPRYKVTKRGQDVALRCDPISGHVSLYWYRQALGQGPEFLTYFNYEAQQDKSGLPNDRFSAERPEGSISTLTIQRTEQRDSAMYRCASSLVASGGINNEQFFGPGTRLTVL.